A single sample is the source of the 16 T cell receptor beta chains below, sequenced in a study of blood T cells in healthy people across ages. Sample-barcoded 5' priming and a J-beta primer mix drove a second PCR of about 6 to 12 cycles. MiXCR was run by TCRdb on the 5' RACE reads, yielding one entry per CDR3 protein. The table shows hundreds of thousands of distinct CDR3 sequences, with roughly 53% occurring only once. Specimen: blood. The receptors were sampled from a man aged 55 to 69 in good health.

The genes are TRBV29-1 and TRBJ1-5, with D unresolved. V gave up 6 bases and J gave up 6 bases, with 12 bases separating them. This CDR3 spans 12 amino acids. Germline CDR1 and CDR2: SQVTM and ANQGSEA. The CDR3 region has the DNA TGCAGCGTGGGCCAAGAACGTCAGCCCCAGCATTTT. This sequence encodes CSVGQERQPQHF.

The chain uses TRBV4-2 and TRBJ2-7, with unresolved D. Trimming left V 0 bases short and J 3 bases short, with 6 bases between. The germline gives CDR1 LGHNA, CDR2 YNFKEQ. This CDR3 is 13 amino acids long. The CDR3 coding sequence is TGTGCCAGCAGCCAAGAGATAGGCTACGAGCAGTACTTC. It is translated as CASSQEIGYEQYF.

V usage is TRBV10-3 and J usage is TRBJ2-5, with a weak D call TRBD2 (5 bases). Between the trimmed V and J ends, which lost 3 bases and 1 base, there was a span of 9 bases. This CDR3 is built from 14 residues. Germline V gene lookup returns CDR1 ENHRY and CDR2 SYGVKD. CDR3 DNA: TGTGCCATCAGTGACCGGAGGATCCAAGAGACCCAGTACTTC. This gives the protein CAISDRRIQETQYF.

The chain combines TRBV28 with TRBJ2-7; 9 bases align to TRBD1. Germline V CDR1 and CDR2: MDHEN, SYDVKM. This CDR3 comprises 15 residues. Germline trimming cut 3 bases from V and 1 base from J; bases unmatched to any gene: 4. The CDR3 DNA reads TGTGCCAGCAGTTTTGCGGACAGGGGATCCTACGAGCAGTACTTC. It is translated as CASSFADRGSYEQYF.

The J gene is TRBJ2-5, the V gene TRBV2; TRBD2 matches at 7 bases. There are 15 residues in the CDR3. Unmatched junction bases numbered 10, after V lost 7 bases and J lost 2 bases. Germline loops: CDR1 SNHLY, CDR2 FYNNEI. As DNA, the CDR3 is TGTGCCAGCACTATGGTGGCTAGCGGACAAGAGACCCAGTACTTC. Encoded protein: CASTMVASGQETQYF.

This clonotype was seen a handful of times. The chain joins TRBV4-1 to TRBJ2-5, with TRBD2 as a possible D gene (6 bases). Between the trimmed V and J ends, which lost 0 bases and 7 bases, there was a span of 15 bases. This CDR3 is 15 amino acids long. CDR1 MGHRA and CDR2 YSYEKL come from the germline V gene. The CDR3 DNA reads TGCGCCAGCAGCCAAGACTCTCGGGACTCGGGGACCCAGTACTTC. As protein: CASSQDSRDSGTQYF.

This sequence joins TRBV5-1 and TRBJ1-5, with D unclear. The ends were cut back, 0 bases at V and 7 bases at J, with 14 bases in the middle. The CDR3 is made up of 15 amino acids. The germline V gene has CDR1 SGHRS and CDR2 YFSETQ. The CDR3 is CASSLAGEAGQPQHF. As DNA, the CDR3 is TGCGCCAGCAGCTTGGCCGGTGAAGCGGGACAGCCCCAGCATTTT.

This chain connects TRBV18 to TRBJ2-1; the D is unclear. The CDR3 runs to 14 residues. The germline V and J ends were trimmed by 2 bases and 4 bases, with 9 bases remaining between them. Germline lookup yields CDR1 KGHSH and CDR2 LQKENI. Here the CDR3 DNA reads TGTGCCAGCTCACCAGGGTACGAATACAATGAGCAGTTCTTC. Protein: CASSPGYEYNEQFF.

The rearrangement links TRBV5-1 to TRBJ1-1, with 7 bases aligning to TRBD1. J gave up 0 bases and V 5 bases, and 10 bases lay outside the gene matches. The germline V gene has CDR1 SGHRS and CDR2 YFSETQ. The CDR3 loop spans 16 amino acids. The CDR3 reads CASRSGTDFMNTEAFF. CDR3 nucleotides: TGCGCCAGCAGATCCGGGACAGACTTCATGAACACTGAAGCTTTCTTT.

This clonotype was seen just once. The chain couples TRBV6-2 or TRBV6-3 to TRBJ2-1; D ambiguous. The CDR3 contains 13 residues. V was clipped by 5 bases and J by 4 bases, with 9 bases between them. Germline V CDR1 and CDR2: MNHEY, SVGEGT. For the CDR3, the DNA is TGTGCCAGCAGTGCCCAGCTTTACAATGAGCAGTTCTTC. Its translation is CASSAQLYNEQFF.

This CDR3 reads CASSPHERGAQETQYF. CDR3 DNA: TGTGCCAGCAGCCCTCACGAGCGGGGTGCCCAAGAGACCCAGTACTTC. The J gene is TRBJ2-5, the V gene TRBV7-4, with 7 bases fitting TRBD2. Germline V lookup: CDR1 SGHVT, CDR2 SQSDAQ. CDR3 size: 16 residues. V was clipped by 5 bases and J by 1 base; unmatched bases: 10.

Ten or more counts support this clonotype. The V gene is TRBV29-1, the J gene TRBJ2-5; D gene unclear. CDR1 SQVTM and CDR2 ANQGSEA come from the germline V gene. V was cut by 4 bases and J by 1 base, with 7 bases left in between. The CDR3 covers 12 residues. The CDR3 loop is CSVAGSQETQYF. The CDR3 nucleotides read TGCAGCGTTGCGGGCAGCCAAGAGACCCAGTACTTC. Supplemented by reference TRBV29-1 and TRBJ2-5, the full variable domain reads SAVISQKPSRDICQRGTSLTIQCQVDSQVTMMFWYRQQPGQSLTLIATANQGSEATYESGFVIDKFPISRPNLTFSTLTVSNMSPEDSSIYLCSVAGSQETQYFGPGTRLLVL.

This clonotype was seen a few times. The chain recombines TRBV6-5 with TRBJ1-2; D gene unclear. CDR1 is MNHEY and CDR2 is SVGAGI in the germline V gene. This CDR3 contains 13 residues. V lost 0 bases and J lost 6, with 8 bases in between. The CDR3 nucleotides are TGTGCCAGCAGTTACTCTTCAGAGGATGGCTACACCTTC. This encodes CASSYSSEDGYTF.

The chain has TRBV5-1 and TRBJ2-3; D possibly corresponds to TRBD2 (7 bases). Trimming removed 4 bases from V and 4 bases from J, with 19 bases in between. Germline V gives CDR1 SGHRS, CDR2 YFSETQ. The CDR3 length is 16 residues. Here the CDR3 DNA reads TGCGCCAGCAGCCCCCGGGGGGCCAACTCCGCAGATACGCAGTATTTT. Protein sequence: CASSPRGANSADTQYF.

The chain joins TRBV6-1 to TRBJ2-1; D call uncertain. The CDR3 covers 12 residues. The germline gives CDR1 MNHNS, CDR2 SASEGT. Trimming left V 3 bases short and J 3 bases short, with 3 bases between. CDR3: CASSDYYNEQFF. CDR3 bases: TGTGCCAGCAGTGACTACTACAATGAGCAGTTCTTC.

The chain uses TRBV12-3 or TRBV12-4 and TRBJ1-2; no firm D call. Trimming cost V 3 bases and J 8 bases, with 10 bases left between them. CDR3 size: 12 residues. Written as DNA, the CDR3 is TGTGCCAGCAGTTTCATAACTTCGGGCTACACCTTC. Amino acids: CASSFITSGYTF.